This T cell receptor (beta chain) was identified during a study of blood T cells in healthy people across ages. Study overall: Capture via template switching afforded approximately one barcoded beta molecule per two T cells.

This clonotype was detected a few times. The second PCR ran 7 to 11 cycles with a sample-barcoded 5' primer and J-beta primers. Every sample gave at least 2.5 million paired-end reads containing CDR3. TCRdb fed the 5' RACE reads into MiXCR, producing one record per CDR3 protein. Counted here are some 760,000 distinct CDR3 sequences, approximately 25% occurring once; the ten biggest clones make up approximately 4%. This CDR3 region has 18 residues. Germline V gene sequence: CDR1 MGHDK, CDR2 SYGVNS. V was clipped by 1 base and J by 2 bases, with 20 bases between them. The sample also formed part of further work on T cells of mothers and their children. As that report states: A few healthy Caucasian mothers and their six children donated. No T cell clones of persistent microchimeric origin were detected.

The rearrangement joins TRBV25-1 to TRBJ2-5, with TRBD1 as a possible D gene (6 bases). Sample: blood. The TCR originated in a boy aged 5-17 years in good health. In DNA form, the CDR3 reads TGTGCCAGCAGTGAATCTTTGGGGGCCAGGTATTCACAAGAGACCCAGTACTTC. It translates to CASSESLGARYSQETQYF.